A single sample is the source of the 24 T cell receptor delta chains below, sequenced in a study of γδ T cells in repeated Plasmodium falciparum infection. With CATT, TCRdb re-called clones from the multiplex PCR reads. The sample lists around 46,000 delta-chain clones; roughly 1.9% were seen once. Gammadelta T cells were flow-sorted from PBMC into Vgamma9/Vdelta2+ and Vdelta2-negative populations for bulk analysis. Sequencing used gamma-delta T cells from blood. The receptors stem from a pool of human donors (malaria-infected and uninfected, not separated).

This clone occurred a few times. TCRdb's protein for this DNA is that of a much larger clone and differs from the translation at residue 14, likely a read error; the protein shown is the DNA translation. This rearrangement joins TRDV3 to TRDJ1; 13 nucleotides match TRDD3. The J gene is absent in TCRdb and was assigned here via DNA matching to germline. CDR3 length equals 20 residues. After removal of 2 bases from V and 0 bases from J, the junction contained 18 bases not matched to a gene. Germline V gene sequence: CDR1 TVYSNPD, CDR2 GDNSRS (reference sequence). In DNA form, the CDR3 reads TGTGCCTTTCAGCGCCCGCTACTGGGGGATACGCATGAGGACACCGATAAACTCATCTTT. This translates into CAFQRPLLGDTHEDTDKLIF.

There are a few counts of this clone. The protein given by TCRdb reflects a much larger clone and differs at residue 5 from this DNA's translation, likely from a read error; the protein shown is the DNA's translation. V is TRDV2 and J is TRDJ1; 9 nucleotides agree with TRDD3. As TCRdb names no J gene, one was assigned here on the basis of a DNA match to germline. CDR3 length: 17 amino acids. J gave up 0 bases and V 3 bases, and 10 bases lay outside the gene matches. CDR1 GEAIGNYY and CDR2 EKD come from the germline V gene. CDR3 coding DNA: TGTGCCTGTGACTCGGTCGGTCTGGGGGATTACACCGATAAACTCATCTTT. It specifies CACDSVGLGDYTDKLIF.

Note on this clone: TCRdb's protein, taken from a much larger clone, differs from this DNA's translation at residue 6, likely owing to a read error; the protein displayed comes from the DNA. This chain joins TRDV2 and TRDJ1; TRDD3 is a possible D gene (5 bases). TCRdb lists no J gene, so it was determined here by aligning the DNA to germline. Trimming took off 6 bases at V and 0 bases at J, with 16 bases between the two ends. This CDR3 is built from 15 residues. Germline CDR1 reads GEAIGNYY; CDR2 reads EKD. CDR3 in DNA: TGTGCCTGTCGCTGGGAGGGTCCGTACACCGATAAACTCATCTTT. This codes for CACRWEGPYTDKLIF.

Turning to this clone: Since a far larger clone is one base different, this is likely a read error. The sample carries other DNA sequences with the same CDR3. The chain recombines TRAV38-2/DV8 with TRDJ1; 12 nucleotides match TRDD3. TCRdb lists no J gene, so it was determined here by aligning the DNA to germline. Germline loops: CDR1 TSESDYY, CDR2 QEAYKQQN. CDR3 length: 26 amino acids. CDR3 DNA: TGCGCTTATAGGAGCGCGTGGGCCCATCCTCTCAAAGACCGGTACTGGGGGATACCAATCTCCGATAAACTCATCTTT. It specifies CAYRSAWAHPLKDRYWGIPISDKLIF.

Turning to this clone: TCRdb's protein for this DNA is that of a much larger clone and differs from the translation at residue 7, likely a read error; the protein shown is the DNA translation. The CDR3 here is CALGELDLEITSYWGIFYTDKLIF. The DNA of the CDR3 is TGTGCTCTTGGGGAACTTGATTTGGAAATTACTTCATACTGGGGGATATTCTACACCGATAAACTCATCTTT. This chain joins TRDV1 and TRDJ1, with 11 nucleotides matching TRDD3. The J gene was missing in TCRdb and was found by matching the end of the DNA to germline. This CDR3 is built from 24 residues. J gave up 0 bases and V 0 bases, and 24 bases lay outside the gene matches. Germline values: CDR1 TSWWSYY, CDR2 QGS.

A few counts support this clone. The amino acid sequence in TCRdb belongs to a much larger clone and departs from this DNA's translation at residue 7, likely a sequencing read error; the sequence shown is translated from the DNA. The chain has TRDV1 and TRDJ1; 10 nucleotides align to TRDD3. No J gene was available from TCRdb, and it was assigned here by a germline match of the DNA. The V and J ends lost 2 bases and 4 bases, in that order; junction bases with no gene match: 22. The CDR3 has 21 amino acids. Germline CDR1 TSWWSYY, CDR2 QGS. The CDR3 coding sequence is TGTGCTCTTGGGGAAAGGGCCCAGTACTGGGGGATCCGATTTAGAGGCGATAAACTCATCTTT. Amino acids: CALGERAQYWGIRFRGDKLIF.

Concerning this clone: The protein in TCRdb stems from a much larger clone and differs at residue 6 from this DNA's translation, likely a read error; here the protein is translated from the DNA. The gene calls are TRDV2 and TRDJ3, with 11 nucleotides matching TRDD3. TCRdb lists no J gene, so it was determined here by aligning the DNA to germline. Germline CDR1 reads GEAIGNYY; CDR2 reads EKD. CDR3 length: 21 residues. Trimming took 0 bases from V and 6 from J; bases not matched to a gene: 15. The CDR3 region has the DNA TGTGCCTGTGACACCTCTCTTCCATACTGGGGGATAGAAGAGGACACCCGACAGATGTTTTTC. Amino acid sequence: CACDTSLPYWGIEEDTRQMFF.

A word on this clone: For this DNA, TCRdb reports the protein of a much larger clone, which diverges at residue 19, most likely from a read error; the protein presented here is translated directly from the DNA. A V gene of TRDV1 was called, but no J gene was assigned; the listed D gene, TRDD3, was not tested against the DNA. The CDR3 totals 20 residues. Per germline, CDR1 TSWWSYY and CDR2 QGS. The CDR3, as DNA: TGTGCTCTTGGGGAACTAGTCTTCTGGAACTACTGGGGGATCCCCGATAAACTCACCTTT. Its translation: CALGELVFWNYWGIPDKLTF.

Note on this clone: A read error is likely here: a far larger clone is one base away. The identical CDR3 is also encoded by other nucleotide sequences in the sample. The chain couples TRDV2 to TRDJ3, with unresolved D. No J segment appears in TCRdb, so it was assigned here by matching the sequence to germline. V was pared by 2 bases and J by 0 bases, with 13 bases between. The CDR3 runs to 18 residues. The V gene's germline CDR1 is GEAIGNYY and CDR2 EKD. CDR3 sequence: CACDKVPNLSWDTRQMFF. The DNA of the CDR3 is TGTGCCTGTGACAAGGTACCCAACCTCTCCTGGGACACCCGACAGATGTTTTTC.

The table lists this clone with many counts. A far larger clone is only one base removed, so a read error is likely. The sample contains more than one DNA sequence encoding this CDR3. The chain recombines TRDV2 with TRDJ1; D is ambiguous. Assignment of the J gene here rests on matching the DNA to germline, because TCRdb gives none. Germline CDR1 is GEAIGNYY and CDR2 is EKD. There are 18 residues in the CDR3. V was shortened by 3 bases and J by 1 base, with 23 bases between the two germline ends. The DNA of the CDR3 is TGTGCCTGTGACGCCGTACTAGGGGCCCGTGACTTCACCGATAAACTCATCTTT. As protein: CACDAVLGARDFTDKLIF.

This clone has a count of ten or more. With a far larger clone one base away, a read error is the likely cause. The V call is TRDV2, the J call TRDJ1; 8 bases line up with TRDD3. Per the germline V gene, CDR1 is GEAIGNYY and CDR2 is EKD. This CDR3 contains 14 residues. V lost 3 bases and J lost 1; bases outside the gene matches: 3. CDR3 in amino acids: CACDVLGGTDKLIF. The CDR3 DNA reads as TGTGCCTGTGACGTACTGGGGGGCACCGATAAACTCATCTTT.

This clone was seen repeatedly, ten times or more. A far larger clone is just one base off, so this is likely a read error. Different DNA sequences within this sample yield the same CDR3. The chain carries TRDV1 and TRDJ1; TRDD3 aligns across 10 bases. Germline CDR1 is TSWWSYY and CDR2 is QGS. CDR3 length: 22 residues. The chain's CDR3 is CALGERTFYWGMIREYTDKLIF. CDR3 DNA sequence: TGTGCCCTTGGGGAACGAACTTTCTACTGGGGGATGATAAGAGAGTACACCGATAAACTCATCTTT.

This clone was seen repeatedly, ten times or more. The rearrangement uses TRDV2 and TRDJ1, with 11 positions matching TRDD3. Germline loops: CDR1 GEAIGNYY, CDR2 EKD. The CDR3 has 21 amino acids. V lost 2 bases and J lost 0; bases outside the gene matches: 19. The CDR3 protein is CACDRPSPYWGIIPYTDKLIF. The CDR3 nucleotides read TGTGCCTGTGACAGGCCTTCCCCGTACTGGGGGATAATTCCGTACACCGATAAACTCATCTTT.

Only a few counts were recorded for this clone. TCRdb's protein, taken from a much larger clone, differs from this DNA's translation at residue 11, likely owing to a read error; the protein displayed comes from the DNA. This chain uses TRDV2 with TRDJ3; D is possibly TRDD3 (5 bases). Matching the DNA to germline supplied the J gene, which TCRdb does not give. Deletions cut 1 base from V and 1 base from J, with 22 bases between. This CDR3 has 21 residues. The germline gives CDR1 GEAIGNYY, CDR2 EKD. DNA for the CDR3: TGTGCCTGTGACACGATGGGATCCCCAATAATGGAATCCTGGGACACCCGACAGATGTTTTTC. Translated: CACDTMGSPIMESWDTRQMFF.

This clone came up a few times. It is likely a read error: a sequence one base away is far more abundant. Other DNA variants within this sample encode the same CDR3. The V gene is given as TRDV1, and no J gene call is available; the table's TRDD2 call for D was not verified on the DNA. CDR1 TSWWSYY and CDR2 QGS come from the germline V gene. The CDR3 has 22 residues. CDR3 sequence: CALLPVPFLRFSNARSPGPLIF. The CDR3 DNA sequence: TGTGCTCTGCTCCCTGTCCCGTTCCTACGATTCTCTAACGCCAGGTCCCCAGGACCCTTGATCTTT.

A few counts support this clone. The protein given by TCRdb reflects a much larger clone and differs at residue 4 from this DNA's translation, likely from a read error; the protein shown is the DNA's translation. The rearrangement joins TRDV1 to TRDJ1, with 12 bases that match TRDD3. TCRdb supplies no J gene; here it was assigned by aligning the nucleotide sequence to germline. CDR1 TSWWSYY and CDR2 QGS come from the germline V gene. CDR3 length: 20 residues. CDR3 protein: CALRELRPYWGIPRADKLIF. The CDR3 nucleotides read TGTGCTCTTAGGGAACTACGTCCTTACTGGGGGATACCTCGAGCCGATAAACTCATCTTT.

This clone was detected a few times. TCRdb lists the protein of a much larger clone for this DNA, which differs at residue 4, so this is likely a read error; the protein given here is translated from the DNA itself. The CDR3 sequence: CALEELWIRRGYKYTDKLIF. The CDR3 nucleotides read TGTGCTCTTGAGGAACTATGGATCAGGCGGGGATACAAGTACACCGATAAACTCATCTTT. J is TRDJ1 and V is TRDV1; 8 bases align to TRDD3. TCRdb is silent on the J gene; assignment here came from matching the DNA to germline. CDR1 TSWWSYY and CDR2 QGS come from the germline V gene. The CDR3 has 20 amino acids.

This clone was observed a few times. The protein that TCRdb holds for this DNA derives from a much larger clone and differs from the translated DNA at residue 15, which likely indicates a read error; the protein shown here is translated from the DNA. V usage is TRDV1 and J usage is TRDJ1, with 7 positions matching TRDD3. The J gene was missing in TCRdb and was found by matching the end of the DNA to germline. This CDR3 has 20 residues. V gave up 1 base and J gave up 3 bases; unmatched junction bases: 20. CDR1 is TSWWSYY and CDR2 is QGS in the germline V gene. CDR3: CALGEPRTHLGGLYADKLIF. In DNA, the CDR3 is TGTGCTCTTGGGGAACCCCGAACACACCTGGGGGGACTGTACGCCGATAAACTCATCTTT.

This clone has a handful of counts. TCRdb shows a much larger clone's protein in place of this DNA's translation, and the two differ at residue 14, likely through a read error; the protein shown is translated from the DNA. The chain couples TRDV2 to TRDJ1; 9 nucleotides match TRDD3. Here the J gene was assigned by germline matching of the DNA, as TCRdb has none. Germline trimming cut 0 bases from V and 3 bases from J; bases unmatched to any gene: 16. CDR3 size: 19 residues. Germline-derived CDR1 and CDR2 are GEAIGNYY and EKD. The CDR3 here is CACDTFPALGDPFPDKLIF. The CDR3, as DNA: TGTGCCTGTGACACCTTCCCGGCTCTGGGGGATCCTTTCCCCGATAAACTCATCTTT.

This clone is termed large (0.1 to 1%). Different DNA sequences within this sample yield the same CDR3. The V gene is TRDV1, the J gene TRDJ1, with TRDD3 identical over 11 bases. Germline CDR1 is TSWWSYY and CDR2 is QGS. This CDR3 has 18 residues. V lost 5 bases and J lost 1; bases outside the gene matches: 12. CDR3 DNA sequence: TGTGCTCTTGGGAAACCGTACTGGGGGATAGCGGGCACCGATAAACTCATCTTT. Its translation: CALGKPYWGIAGTDKLIF.

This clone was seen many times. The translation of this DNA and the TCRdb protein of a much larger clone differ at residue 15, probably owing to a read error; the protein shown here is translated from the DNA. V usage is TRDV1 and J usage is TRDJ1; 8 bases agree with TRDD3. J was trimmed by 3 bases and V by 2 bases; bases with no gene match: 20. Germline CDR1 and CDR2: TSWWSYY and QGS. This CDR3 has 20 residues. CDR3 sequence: CALGEIVLRYWGGYADKLIF. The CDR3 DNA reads TGTGCTCTTGGGGAAATCGTCCTACGCTACTGGGGGGGGTACGCCGATAAACTCATCTTT.

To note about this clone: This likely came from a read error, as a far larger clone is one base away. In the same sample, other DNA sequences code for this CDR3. CDR3 in DNA: TGTGCTCTTGGGGAACCCCCAGGTCCAGGTCACCCTGATAAACTCATCTTT. It specifies CALGEPPGPGHPDKLIF. The chain couples TRDV1 to TRDJ1; D call uncertain. CDR1 is TSWWSYY and CDR2 is QGS in the germline V gene. The CDR3 has 17 amino acids. With 1 base removed from V and 5 bases from J, the gap between germline ends came to 20 bases.

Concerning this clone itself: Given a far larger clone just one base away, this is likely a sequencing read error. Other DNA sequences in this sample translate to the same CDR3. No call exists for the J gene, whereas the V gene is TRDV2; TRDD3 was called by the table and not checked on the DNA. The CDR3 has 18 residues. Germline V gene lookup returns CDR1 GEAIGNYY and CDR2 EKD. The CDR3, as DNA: TGTGCCTGTGACACGGTTTCACTGGGGGCTACGGGAGACGATAAACTCATTTTT. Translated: CACDTVSLGATGDDKLIF.

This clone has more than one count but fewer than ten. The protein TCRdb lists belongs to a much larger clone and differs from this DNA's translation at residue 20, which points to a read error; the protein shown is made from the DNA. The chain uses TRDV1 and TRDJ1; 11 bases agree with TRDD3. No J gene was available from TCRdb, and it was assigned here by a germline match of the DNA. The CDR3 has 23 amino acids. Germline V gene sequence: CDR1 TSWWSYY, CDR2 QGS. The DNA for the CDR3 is TGTGCTCTTAGCTTCCTATTATTTCCATCGGTACTGGGGGATATCAACTACACCGATAGACTCATCTTT. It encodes CALSFLLFPSVLGDINYTDRLIF.